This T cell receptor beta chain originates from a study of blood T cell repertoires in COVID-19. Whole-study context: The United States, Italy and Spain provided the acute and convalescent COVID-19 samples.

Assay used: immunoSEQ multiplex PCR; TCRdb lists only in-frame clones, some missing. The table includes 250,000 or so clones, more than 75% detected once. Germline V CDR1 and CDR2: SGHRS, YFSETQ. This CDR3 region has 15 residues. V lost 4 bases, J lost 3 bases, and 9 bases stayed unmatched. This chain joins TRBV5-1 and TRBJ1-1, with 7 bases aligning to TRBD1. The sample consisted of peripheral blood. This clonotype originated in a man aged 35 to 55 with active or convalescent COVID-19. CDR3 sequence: CASSLDRAKYTEAFF. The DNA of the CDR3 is TGCGCCAGCAGCCTAGACAGGGCTAAATACACTGAAGCTTTCTTT.